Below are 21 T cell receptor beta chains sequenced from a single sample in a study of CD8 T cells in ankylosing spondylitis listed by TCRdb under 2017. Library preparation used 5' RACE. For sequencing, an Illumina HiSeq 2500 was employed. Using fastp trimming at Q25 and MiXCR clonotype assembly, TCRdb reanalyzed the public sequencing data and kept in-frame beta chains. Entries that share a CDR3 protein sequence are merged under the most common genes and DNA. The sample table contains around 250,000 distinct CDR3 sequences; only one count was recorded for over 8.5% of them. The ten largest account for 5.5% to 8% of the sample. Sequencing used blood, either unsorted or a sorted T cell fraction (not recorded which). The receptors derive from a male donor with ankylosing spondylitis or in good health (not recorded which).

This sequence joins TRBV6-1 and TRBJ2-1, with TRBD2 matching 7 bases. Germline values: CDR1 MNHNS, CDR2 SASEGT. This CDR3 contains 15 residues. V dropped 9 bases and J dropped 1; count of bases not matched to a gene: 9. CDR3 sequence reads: CASKTLALSYNEQFF. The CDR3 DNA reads TGTGCCAGTAAAACACTAGCGCTTTCCTACAATGAGCAGTTCTTC.

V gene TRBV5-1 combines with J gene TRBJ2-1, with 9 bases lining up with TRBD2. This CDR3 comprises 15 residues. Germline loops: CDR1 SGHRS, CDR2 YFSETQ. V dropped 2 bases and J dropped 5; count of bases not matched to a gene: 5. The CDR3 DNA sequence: TGCGCCAGCAGCTTTAGCGGGAGAAGGAACAATGAGCAGTTCTTC. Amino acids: CASSFSGRRNNEQFF.

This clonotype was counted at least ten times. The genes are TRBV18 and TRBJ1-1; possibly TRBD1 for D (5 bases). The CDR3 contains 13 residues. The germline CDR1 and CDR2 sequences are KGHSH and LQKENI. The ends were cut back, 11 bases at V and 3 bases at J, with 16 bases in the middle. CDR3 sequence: CASQGRRDTEAFF. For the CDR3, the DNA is TGTGCCTCCCAGGGCCGACGGGACACTGAAGCTTTCTTT.

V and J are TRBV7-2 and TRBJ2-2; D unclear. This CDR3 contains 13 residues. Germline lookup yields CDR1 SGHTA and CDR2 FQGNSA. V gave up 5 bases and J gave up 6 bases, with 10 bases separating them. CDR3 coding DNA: TGTGCCAGCAGCCCACGGAGTGCCGGGGAGCTGTTTTTT. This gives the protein CASSPRSAGELFF.

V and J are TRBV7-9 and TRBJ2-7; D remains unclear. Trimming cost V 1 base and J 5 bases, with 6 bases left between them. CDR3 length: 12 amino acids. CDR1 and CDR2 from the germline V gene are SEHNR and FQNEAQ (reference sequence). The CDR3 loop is CASSLDTNEQYF. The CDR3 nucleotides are TGTGCCAGCAGCTTAGATACAAACGAGCAGTACTTC.

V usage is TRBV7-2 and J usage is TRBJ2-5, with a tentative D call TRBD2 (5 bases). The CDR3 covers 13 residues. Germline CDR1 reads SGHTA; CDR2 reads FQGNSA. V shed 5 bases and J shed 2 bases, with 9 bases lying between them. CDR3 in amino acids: CASSRGSQETQYF. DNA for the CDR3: TGTGCCAGCAGCCGAGGGTCACAAGAGACCCAGTACTTC.

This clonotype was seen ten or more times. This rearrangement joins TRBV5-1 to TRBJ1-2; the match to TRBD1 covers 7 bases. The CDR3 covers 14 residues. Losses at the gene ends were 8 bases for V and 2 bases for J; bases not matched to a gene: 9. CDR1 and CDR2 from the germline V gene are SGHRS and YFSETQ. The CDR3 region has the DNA TGCGCCAGGTACAGGGGCGACCCAAACTATGGCTACACCTTC. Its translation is CARYRGDPNYGYTF.

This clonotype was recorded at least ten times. CDR3 in amino acids: CASSPTGRGIGDEQYF. The CDR3 DNA is TGTGCCAGCAGTCCAACAGGGAGGGGCATAGGGGACGAGCAGTACTTC. The V call is TRBV12-3 or TRBV12-4, the J call TRBJ2-7; TRBD2 might be the D (7 bases). V was clipped by 5 bases and J by 5 bases, with 22 bases between them. The length of the CDR3 is 16 residues.

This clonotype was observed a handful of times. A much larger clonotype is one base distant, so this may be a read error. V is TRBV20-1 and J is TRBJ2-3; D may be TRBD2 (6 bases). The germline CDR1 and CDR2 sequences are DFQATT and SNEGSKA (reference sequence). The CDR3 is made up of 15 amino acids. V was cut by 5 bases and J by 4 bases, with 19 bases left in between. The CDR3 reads CSALWTGEVSDTQYF. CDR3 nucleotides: TGCAGTGCTCTCTGGACGGGGGAAGTCTCAGATACGCAGTATTTT.

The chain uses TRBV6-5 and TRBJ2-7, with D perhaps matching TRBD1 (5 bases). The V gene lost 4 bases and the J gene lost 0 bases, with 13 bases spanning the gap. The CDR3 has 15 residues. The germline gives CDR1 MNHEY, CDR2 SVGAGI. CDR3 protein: CASSSPGYGSYEQYF. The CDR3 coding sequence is TGTGCCAGCAGTTCCCCAGGGTACGGCTCCTACGAGCAGTACTTC.

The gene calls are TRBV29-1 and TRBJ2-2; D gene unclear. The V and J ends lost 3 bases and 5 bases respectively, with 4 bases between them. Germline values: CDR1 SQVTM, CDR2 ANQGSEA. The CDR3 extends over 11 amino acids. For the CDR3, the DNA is TGCAGCGTTGATTCGACCGGGGAGCTGTTTTTT. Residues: CSVDSTGELFF.

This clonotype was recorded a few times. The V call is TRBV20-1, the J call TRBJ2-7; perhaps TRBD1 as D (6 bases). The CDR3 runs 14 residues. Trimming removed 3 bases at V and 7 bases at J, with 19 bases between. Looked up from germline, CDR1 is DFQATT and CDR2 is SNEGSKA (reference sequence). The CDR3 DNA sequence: TGCAGTGCTAGTTACCTACAGGGCCGTGGGGAGCAGTACTTC. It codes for CSASYLQGRGEQYF.

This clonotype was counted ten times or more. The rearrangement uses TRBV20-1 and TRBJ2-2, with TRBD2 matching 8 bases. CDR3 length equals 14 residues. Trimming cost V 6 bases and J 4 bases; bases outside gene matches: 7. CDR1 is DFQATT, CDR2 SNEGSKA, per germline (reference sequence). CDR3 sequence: CSAPATSGTGELFF. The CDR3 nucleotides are TGCAGTGCCCCTGCCACTAGCGGCACCGGGGAGCTGTTTTTT.

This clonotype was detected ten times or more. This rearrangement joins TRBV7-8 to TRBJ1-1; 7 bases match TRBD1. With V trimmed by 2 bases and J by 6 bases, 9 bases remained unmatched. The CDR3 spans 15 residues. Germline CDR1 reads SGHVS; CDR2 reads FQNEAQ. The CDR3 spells CASSLIGHRGAEAFF. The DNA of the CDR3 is TGTGCCAGCAGCTTAATCGGGCACAGGGGAGCTGAAGCTTTCTTT.

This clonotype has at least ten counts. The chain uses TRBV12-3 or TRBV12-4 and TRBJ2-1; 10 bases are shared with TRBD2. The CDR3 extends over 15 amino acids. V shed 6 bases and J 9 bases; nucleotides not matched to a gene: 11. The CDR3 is CASSRSSGRRGEQFF. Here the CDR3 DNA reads TGTGCCAGCAGCCGATCTAGCGGGAGACGCGGTGAGCAGTTCTTC.

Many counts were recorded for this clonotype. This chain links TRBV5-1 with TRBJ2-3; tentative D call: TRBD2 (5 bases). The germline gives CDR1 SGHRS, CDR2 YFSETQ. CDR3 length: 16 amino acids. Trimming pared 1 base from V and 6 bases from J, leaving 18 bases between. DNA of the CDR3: TGCGCCAGCAGCTTGTCGGGGTCCGGGAAGGCTGATACGCAGTATTTT. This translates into CASSLSGSGKADTQYF.

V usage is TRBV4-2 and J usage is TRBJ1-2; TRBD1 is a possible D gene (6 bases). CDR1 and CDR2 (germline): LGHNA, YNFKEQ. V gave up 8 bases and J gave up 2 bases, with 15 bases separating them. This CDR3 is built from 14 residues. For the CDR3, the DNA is TGTGCCAGCGCCCAGGCAGGGGCGAACTATGGCTACACCTTC. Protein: CASAQAGANYGYTF.

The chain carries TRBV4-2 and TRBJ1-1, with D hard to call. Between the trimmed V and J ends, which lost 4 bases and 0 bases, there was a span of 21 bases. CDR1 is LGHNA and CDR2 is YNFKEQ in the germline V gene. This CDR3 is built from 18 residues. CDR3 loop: CASSPTLTLAIVNTEAFF. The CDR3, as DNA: TGTGCCAGCAGCCCCACCCTGACATTAGCCATCGTGAACACTGAAGCTTTCTTT.

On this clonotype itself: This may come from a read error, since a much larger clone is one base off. The CDR3 region has the DNA TGTGCCAGCAGCCATACAAGCGCACTTTACAATGGGCAGTTCTTC. This sequence encodes CASSHTSALYNGQFF. V usage is TRBV14 and J usage is TRBJ2-1; D is uncertain. Germline loops: CDR1 SGHDN, CDR2 FVKESK. The CDR3 runs to 15 residues.

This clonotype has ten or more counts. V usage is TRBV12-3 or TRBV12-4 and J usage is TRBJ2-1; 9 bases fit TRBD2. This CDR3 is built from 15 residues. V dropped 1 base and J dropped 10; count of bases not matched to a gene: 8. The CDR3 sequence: CASSLGGGASGEQFF. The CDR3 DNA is TGTGCCAGCAGTTTAGGCGGGGGGGCCTCAGGGGAGCAGTTCTTC.

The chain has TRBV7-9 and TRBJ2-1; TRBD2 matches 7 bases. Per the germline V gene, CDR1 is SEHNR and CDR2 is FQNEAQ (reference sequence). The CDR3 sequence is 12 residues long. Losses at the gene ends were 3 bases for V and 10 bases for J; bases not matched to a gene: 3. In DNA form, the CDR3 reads TGTGCCAGCAGCTTCGGGACTACCGAGCAGTTCTTC. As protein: CASSFGTTEQFF.